This T cell receptor (beta chain) was observed in a study of T-cell reconstitution after alpha-beta-depleted transplantation in children. Only a few counts were recorded for this clonotype. Researchers prepared the TCRbeta library using unique molecular identifiers, the study reports. TCRdb reprocessed the PCR reads via MiXCR and lists one record per CDR3 protein. Of about half a million distinct CDR3 sequences listed, 12% were seen once; the top ten hold around 5.6%. Per the germline V gene, CDR1 is SGHRS and CDR2 is YFSETQ. This CDR3 spans 16 amino acids. The ends were cut back, 0 bases at V and 0 bases at J, with 9 bases in the middle.

J is TRBJ2-2 and V is TRBV5-1; perhaps TRBD2 as D (5 bases). The specimen was PBMCs from the stem cell graft donor, collected from the stem cell graft. This receptor was taken from a human donor who donated a stem cell graft to a child with combined immunodeficiency. DNA of the CDR3: TGCGCCAGCAGCTTGGCAGCGGTAGCGAACACCGGGGAGCTGTTTTTT. This encodes CASSLAAVANTGELFF.